The rows below give T cell receptor beta chains drawn from one sample of a study of siplizumab effects on memory and regulatory T cells. The table came from immunoSEQ multiplex PCR; TCRdb's copy has only in-frame clones and leaves some out. Counted here are about 100,000 clones, roughly 93% occurring once; the ten biggest clones make up 1% to 1.5%. The sequencing sample was made of non-Treg CD4+ T cells sorted from blood. The receptors were gathered from a human donor in good health. The CDR3 runs from the conserved cysteine through the conserved F or W. The order of the fields is V gene, J gene, CDR3 protein.

TRBV21-1,TRBJ2-7,CASSKPTPGPPPFYEQYF
TRBV5-6,TRBJ1-3,CASSSYLTGSGNTIYF
TRBV19,TRBJ1-1,CASSITGNTEAFF
TRBV7-3,TRBJ1-1,CASSLDGRYTEAFF
TRBV6-6,TRBJ2-2,CASLGPITGELFF
TRBV5-6,TRBJ2-7,CASSPRTSEYEQYF
TRBV6-5,TRBJ2-1,CASSTTSGRNEQFF
TRBV7-9,TRBJ2-7,CASSPIETEQYF
TRBV2,TRBJ2-1,CASSEARWGGNNEQFF
TRBV15,TRBJ2-7,CATSRVGSSYEQYF
TRBV5-5,TRBJ2-1,CASGSGAGLMDEQFF
TRBV28,TRBJ2-2,CASSSPRRSTGELFF
TRBV6-6,TRBJ2-5,CASRAFGGRGETQYF
TRBV4-1,TRBJ2-1,CASSQSSGDRLSSYNEQFF
TRBV7-9,TRBJ2-7,CASSLGLAGVYEQYF
TRBV28,TRBJ1-3,CASQGAHEGNTIYF
TRBV2,TRBJ2-1,CATSDAGLALYNEQFF
TRBV5-6,TRBJ2-1,CASSLRGQGRNEQFF
TRBV10-3,TRBJ2-5,CAIRSEGGVLYF
TRBV28,TRBJ1-2,CASSELDGGYGYTF
TRBV28,TRBJ2-3,CASYPPPGQITGTDTQYF
TRBV11-2,TRBJ1-5,CASSLVPSRDRICNQPQHF
TRBV10-3,TRBJ1-2,CAISEQNYGYTF
TRBV6-6,TRBJ1-1,CASSNLQGNTEAFF
TRBV10-3,TRBJ2-1,CATRVGVSVYEQFF
TRBV27,TRBJ2-4,CASSIEAGKGKNIQYF
TRBV5-1,TRBJ2-6,CASTRTGGSGANVLTF
TRBV19,TRBJ2-3,CASSPPNHNARRQGDTQYF
TRBV29-1,TRBJ2-5,CSARDRRQETQYF
TRBV9,TRBJ2-5,CASSVASGKETQYF
TRBV5-8,TRBJ1-4,CASSRAGQSTNEKLFF
TRBV7-8,TRBJ2-4,CASSSVGQGAKYF
TRBV27,TRBJ1-5,CASSSNQPQHF
TRBV6-5,TRBJ2-3,CASSYRNREPTDTQYF
TRBV2,TRBJ1-5,CASRLGQGGSDQHF
TRBV5-1,TRBJ2-5,CATKDSWAQYF
TRBV19,TRBJ2-1,CASSSGRPPNEQFF
TRBV2,TRBJ1-4,CASSGVDEKLFF
TRBV6-1,TRBJ1-2,CASSELGDWRNYGYTF
TRBV5-1,TRBJ2-5,CASNDRGWETQYF
TRBV5-1,TRBJ2-3,CASSLAPGTPSDTQYF
TRBV18,TRBJ1-2,CASSPPGNYGYTF
TRBV9,TRBJ1-3,CASSGGTGFESGNTIYF
TRBV28,TRBJ2-7,CASGVLYEQYF
TRBV27,TRBJ1-4,CASSSRWGQGFVRGLFF
TRBV27,TRBJ1-1,CASSLVGRNTEAFF
TRBV5-6,TRBJ2-5,CASRISSALGATQYF
TRBV19,TRBJ2-7,CASSRGRDYEQYF
TRBV2,TRBJ2-7,CASTLASEQYF
TRBV7-9,TRBJ2-2,CASSLRSGGRGHTGELFF
TRBV19,TRBJ1-5,CASSQQGNQPQHF
TRBV5-1,TRBJ2-7,CASSLAGSLAGDPYEQYF
TRBV28,TRBJ1-5,CASSLPPRTGGWFASNQPQHF
TRBV5-4,TRBJ1-1,CASSSYTRGVSTEAFF
TRBV7-9,TRBJ2-3,CASSPPGQGAVDTQYF
TRBV5-1,TRBJ2-5,CASSLASGSAETQYF
TRBV5-6,TRBJ2-7,CASSFRTYEQYF